These 25 T cell receptor beta chains share one sample of origin, sequenced in a study of a mutant IDH1 vaccine in newly diagnosed glioma. Time point denoted: week 11, during vaccination. Each dose delivered 300 ug of mutant IDH1 20-mer peptide subcutaneously with imiquimod. Sequencing was performed with immunoSEQ multiplex PCR; in TCRdb, only in-frame clones are kept and a portion is missing. The profile shows around 60,000 clones, approximately 91% of them singletons. Which antigens these TCRs recognize remains unknown. The sequencing here drew on PBMCs, taken from a glioma patient whose treatment included an IDH1 peptide vaccine. Every receptor here comes from a man in his forties with glioma.

The gene calls are TRBV30 and TRBJ2-2; D remains ambiguous. V lost 7 bases and J lost 6, with 12 bases in between. Germline CDR1 is GTSNPN and CDR2 is SVGIG (reference sequence). This CDR3 has 12 amino acids. Here the CDR3 reads CASPRRAGELFF. The CDR3, as DNA: TGTGCCTCCCCAAGGCGAGCCGGGGAGCTGTTTTTT.

As DNA, the CDR3 is TGCGCCAGCAGCTTGGAGGTGGGGGTAGAGACCCAGTACTTC. As protein: CASSLEVGVETQYF. The chain combines TRBV5-1 with TRBJ2-5; D tentatively fits TRBD1 or TRBD2 (5 bases each). The CDR3 is 14 residues long. The germline V and J ends were trimmed by 0 bases and 4 bases, with 10 bases remaining between them. Germline V gene lookup returns CDR1 SGHRS and CDR2 YFSETQ.

The chain uses TRBV19 and TRBJ2-7; tentatively, D is TRBD2 (6 bases). The ends were cut back, 3 bases at V and 5 bases at J, with 14 bases in the middle. Germline V CDR1 and CDR2: LNHDA, SQIVND (reference sequence). This CDR3 region has 14 residues. Here the CDR3 reads CASSIGSPTDEQYF. CDR3 bases: TGTGCCAGTAGTATCGGGAGCCCCACGGACGAGCAGTACTTC.

The chain couples TRBV19 to TRBJ2-2; D might be TRBD1 (5 bases). CDR1 is LNHDA and CDR2 is SQIVND in the germline V gene (reference sequence). The CDR3 runs to 14 residues. V lost 6 bases and J lost 0, with 8 bases in between. The CDR3 protein is CASRTDTNTGELFF. The DNA for the CDR3 is TGTGCCAGTAGGACAGATACGAACACCGGGGAGCTGTTTTTT.

J is TRBJ1-1 and V is TRBV6-1, with a tentative D call TRBD1 (6 bases). The germline V and J ends were trimmed by 6 bases and 3 bases, with 11 bases remaining between them. Per germline, CDR1 MNHNS and CDR2 SASEGT. CDR3 length equals 13 residues. The CDR3 reads CASSGQSDTEAFF. CDR3 sequence (DNA): TGTGCCAGCAGCGGACAGTCGGACACTGAAGCTTTCTTT.

The V and J genes are TRBV7-3 and TRBJ2-2; D gene unclear. V lost 5 bases and J lost 4, with 11 bases in between. The CDR3 is 14 residues long. Germline V gives CDR1 SGHTA, CDR2 FQGTGA. The CDR3 here is CASSRLLGTGELFF. The CDR3 DNA sequence: TGTGCCAGCAGCCGACTCTTAGGCACCGGGGAGCTGTTTTTT.

With respect to this clone: The same CDR3 also results from other DNA sequences found in this sample. This sequence joins TRBV18 and TRBJ1-2; tentative D call: TRBD1 (5 bases). The CDR3 spans 14 residues. The V gene's germline CDR1 is KGHSH and CDR2 LQKENI. Trimming cost V 2 bases and J 3 bases, with 10 bases left between them. The CDR3 coding sequence is TGTGCCAGCTCACCAGGGGGAAAGGACTATGGCTACACCTTC. Translated, it gives CASSPGGKDYGYTF.

Only one count was recorded for this clone. This chain uses TRBV9 with TRBJ2-6; TRBD1 matches 7 bases. CDR1 is SGDLS, CDR2 YYNGEE, per germline. This CDR3 has 17 amino acids. The trim removed 0 bases at V and 0 bases at J, leaving 3 bases unmatched. For the CDR3, the DNA is TGTGCCAGCAGCGTAGGGGACAGCTACTCTGGGGCCAACGTCCTGACTTTC. It yields the protein CASSVGDSYSGANVLTF.

V gene TRBV5-4 combines with J gene TRBJ2-5; a possible D gene is TRBD2 (6 bases). CDR1 and CDR2 (germline): SGHNT, YYREEE (reference sequence). Trimming took 4 bases from V and 0 from J, leaving 13 bases between them. CDR3 size: 15 residues. The CDR3 DNA is TGTGCCAGCAGCCCCAGGAGCGGGTACCAAGAGACCCAGTACTTC. Protein sequence: CASSPRSGYQETQYF.

The chain is built from TRBV7-2 and TRBJ1-6; no clear D gene. The germline V gene has CDR1 SGHTA and CDR2 FQGNSA. Trimming stripped 4 bases from V and 10 bases from J, with 14 bases between. The CDR3 sequence is 14 residues long. The CDR3 DNA reads as TGTGCCAGCAGCTCCATGGCGCCGCACTCACCCCTCCACTTT. Its protein product is CASSSMAPHSPLHF.

The chain is built from TRBV6-6 and TRBJ2-1, with 11 bases that match TRBD2. J gave up 13 bases and V 5 bases, and 7 bases lay outside the gene matches. The CDR3 has 13 amino acids. Germline CDR1 reads MNHNY; CDR2 reads SVGAGI (reference sequence). This chain's CDR3 is CASSQTSGKNQFF. The CDR3 DNA is TGTGCCAGCAGTCAGACTAGCGGGAAAAATCAGTTCTTC.

The CDR3 is CASSFVSGVVYNEQFF. In DNA form, the CDR3 reads TGCGCCAGCAGCTTCGTCAGCGGGGTAGTCTACAATGAGCAGTTCTTC. The chain recombines TRBV5-1 with TRBJ2-1, with TRBD2 matching 7 bases. V was clipped by 2 bases and J by 3 bases; unmatched bases: 8. Germline V gene sequence: CDR1 SGHRS, CDR2 YFSETQ. CDR3 length equals 16 residues.

V usage is TRBV7-2 and J usage is TRBJ2-3; no reliable D call. V shed 2 bases and J shed 2 bases, with 14 bases lying between them. Germline V gene sequence: CDR1 SGHTA, CDR2 FQGNSA. The CDR3 extends over 16 amino acids. The CDR3 DNA reads as TGTGCCAGCAGCTTAACCCCACTCATAGACACAGATACGCAGTATTTT. It translates to CASSLTPLIDTDTQYF.

The chain couples TRBV7-2 to TRBJ1-1; D remains unclear. Germline-derived CDR1 and CDR2 are SGHTA and FQGNSA. The V gene lost 1 base and the J gene lost 4 bases, with 7 bases spanning the gap. The CDR3 consists of 13 residues. The CDR3 is CASSLGAATEAFF. The CDR3 DNA follows: TGTGCCAGCAGCTTAGGGGCAGCCACTGAAGCTTTCTTT.

CDR3 sequence reads: CASSPPGARGTQYF. The CDR3 region has the DNA TGTGCCAGCAGCCCCCCGGGGGCTAGGGGTACGCAGTATTTT. The V call is TRBV6-1, the J call TRBJ2-3; either TRBD1 or TRBD2 may supply D (6 bases each). CDR1 is MNHNS and CDR2 is SASEGT in the germline V gene. Deletions cut 6 bases from V and 8 bases from J, with 18 bases between. This CDR3 comprises 14 residues.

This CDR3 reads CASSIAYGGHGYTF. CDR3 in DNA: TGTGCCAGTAGTATAGCATACGGGGGACACGGCTACACCTTC. The chain links TRBV19 to TRBJ1-2; D perhaps matches TRBD1 (6 bases). The CDR3 extends over 14 amino acids. Looked up from germline, CDR1 is LNHDA and CDR2 is SQIVND (reference sequence). Trimming left V 1 base short and J 8 bases short, with 14 bases between. Complete variable domain (other parts from reference TRBV19 and TRBJ1-2): DGGITQSPKYLFRKEGQNVTLSCEQNLNHDAMYWYRQDPGQGLRLIYYSQIVNDFQKGDIAEGYSVSREKKESFPLTVTSAQKNPTAFYLCASSIAYGGHGYTFGSGTRLTVV.

In its sample, this clone was seen once. The chain has TRBV7-2 and TRBJ1-6, with D maybe TRBD1 (5 bases). The V gene's germline CDR1 is SGHTA and CDR2 FQGNSA. CDR3 length: 16 residues. Trimming took off 5 bases at V and 4 bases at J, with 15 bases between the two ends. The CDR3 bases are TGTGCCAGCAGCAGGGGACTGGGCGCGTATAATTCACCCCTCCACTTT. Encoded protein: CASSRGLGAYNSPLHF.

This clone was seen only a few times. This chain uses TRBV20-1 with TRBJ1-1; no reliable D call. Trimming took off 7 bases at V and 1 base at J, with 7 bases between the two ends. Germline loops: CDR1 DFQATT, CDR2 SNEGSKA (reference sequence). The CDR3 runs to 11 residues. CDR3 sequence: CSVGRNTEAFF. CDR3 sequence (DNA): TGCAGTGTAGGCCGGAACACTGAAGCTTTCTTT.

This chain links TRBV10-3 with TRBJ1-1, with D possibly being TRBD1 (5 bases). The V end was cut by 2 bases, the J end by 0 bases, with 16 bases between. The CDR3 has 17 amino acids. CDR1 and CDR2 from the germline V gene are ENHRY and SYGVKD. CDR3 in DNA: TGTGCCATCAGTGAGCCGGTCGGGGGGGTGATGAACACTGAAGCTTTCTTT. Translated, it gives CAISEPVGGVMNTEAFF.

The V gene is TRBV5-4, the J gene TRBJ1-4; D remains ambiguous. Germline loops: CDR1 SGHNT, CDR2 YYREEE (reference sequence). The CDR3 has 15 amino acids. Trimming took 4 bases from V and 5 from J, leaving 15 bases between them. The CDR3: CASSQVGGRNEKLFF. CDR3 coding DNA: TGTGCCAGCAGCCAGGTCGGAGGGCGGAATGAAAAACTGTTTTTT.

For this clone: The junction differs from germline at one of its ends, possibly a read error. This chain connects TRBV7-9 to TRBJ1-5; TRBD1 might be the D (6 bases). CDR3 length: 15 amino acids. CDR1 and CDR2 from the germline V gene are SEHNR and FQNEAQ (reference sequence). The CDR3, as DNA: TGTGCCAGCAGTTTAGGGGGACCTAGCAATCAGCCCCAGCATTTT. The encoded protein is CASSLGGPSNQPQHF.

The genes are TRBV5-1 and TRBJ2-5; TRBD2 is a possible D gene (6 bases). The CDR3 extends over 13 amino acids. Trimming took 3 bases from V and 5 from J, leaving 11 bases between them. Germline loops: CDR1 SGHRS, CDR2 YFSETQ. CDR3 protein: CASSSGGVETQYF. The CDR3 DNA follows: TGCGCCAGCAGCTCCGGGGGTGTGGAGACCCAGTACTTC.

CDR3 in amino acids: CASSKIGRGPFSSTDTQYF. CDR3 sequence (DNA): TGCGCCAGCAGTAAGATCGGAAGGGGCCCTTTTTCGAGCACAGATACGCAGTATTTT. This sequence joins TRBV5-1 and TRBJ2-3; a weak D match, TRBD1 (5 bases). Trimming shortened V by 5 bases and J by 0 bases, and 25 bases separated the two germline ends. Germline CDR1 SGHRS, CDR2 YFSETQ. The CDR3 sequence is 19 residues long.

The chain recombines TRBV6-5 with TRBJ1-2; D unclear. Trimming cost V 0 bases and J 8 bases, with 13 bases left between them. Germline V gene data show CDR1 as MNHEY and CDR2 as SVGAGI. The CDR3 is made up of 14 amino acids. CDR3 loop: CASSYSGSRWGYTF. CDR3 coding DNA: TGTGCCAGCAGTTACTCGGGCAGCCGTTGGGGCTACACCTTC.

This chain joins TRBV7-9 and TRBJ1-2; D remains unclear. Trimming left V 8 bases short and J 8 bases short, with 9 bases between. The germline V gene has CDR1 SEHNR and CDR2 FQNEAQ (reference sequence). The CDR3 is 10 amino acids. CDR3 sequence: CASGAGGYTF. The CDR3 DNA sequence: TGTGCCAGCGGTGCGGGCGGCTACACCTTC.